One TCR beta chain is described in this entry. This clonotype was seen only a few times. What this receptor recognizes is not known. It has no much larger one-base neighbor in the sample; base qualities were not kept. This entry belongs to a study of blood T cells in healthy people across ages (dated by TCRdb to 2015 to 2017). With regard to the full study: Template switching captured roughly one uniquely barcoded TCR beta cDNA molecule per two T cells in model experiments. Four age groups were formed from the donors: young (average approximately 15 years), middle-aged (approximately 40), aged (about 62) and long-lived (about 80). Using the same blood draw, the study looked at two additional independent replicas of 1 million unique cDNA reads for two donors, one aged 18 to 30 and the other aged 80 or older. The study measured age-related changes in TCR beta repertoire diversity using deep sequencing normalized with unique cDNA molecular identifiers. To avoid experimental bias, donors of different ages were spread randomly across the sequencing lanes.

From the cysteine through the phenylalanine, the CDR3 covers 16 amino acids. Only the CDR3 DNA stays, 48 bases, in frame from base 1. The germline V gene supplies CDR1 LGHNA and CDR2 YSLEER. At the junction V is shortened by 1 base and J by 2 bases; bases outside the gene matches: 6. Paper-wide results and their limitations: The long-lived group showed more naive CD4+ T cells, fewer expanded clones and increased TCR diversity than the aged group, suggesting age selection. Because the CMV infection status of the donors was unknown, age-related changes in expanded clonotypes may potentially have been confounded. A strong correlation was found between observed TCR beta diversity and the percentage of naive T cells measured by flow cytometry. Total diversity estimates from one million sequenced T cells were considered lower bounds and underestimates. As age increased, observed TCR beta diversity per million T cells dropped in a roughly linear way, and a significant reduction was already evident by age 40. Because profiling used bulk unsorted PBMCs, naive and antigen-experienced compartments could not be compared conclusively.

The donors were roughly 39 Caucasian individuals from Russia, aged roughly 6 to 100 years, who were systemically healthy. Approximately 10 milliliters of peripheral blood were collected from each donor into EDTA-treated Vacutainer tubes. Ficoll-Paque density-gradient centrifugation was used to isolate PBMCs, with at least 6 million obtained per sample. Total RNA was extracted from PBMCs with Trizol reagent, with at least 6 micrograms obtained per sample. Naive CD45RAhigh/CD27high T cell percentages were measured by flow cytometry on a PBMC aliquot from every donor. The library was obtained by 5' RACE. This sample was sequenced with an Illumina HiSeq 2500. A second PCR of about 7 to 12 cycles was performed with a sample-barcoded 5' primer and a J-beta primer mix. Each TCR beta cDNA molecule received a unique molecular identifier from a template-switch 5' adaptor carrying 12 random nucleotides. Each sample yielded at least 2.5 million CDR3-containing paired-end reads. First-strand cDNA was synthesized from all RNA with the Mint cDNA synthesis kit, primed by a TRBC-specific oligonucleotide. All cDNA was treated with uracil-DNA glycosylase and then went through a first 18-cycle PCR with the universal primers M1SS and BC2_uni_R. In the original analysis: Normalization of each sample was performed by random selection of 1 million high-quality reads, each carrying a distinct molecular identifier. Reads with shared molecular identifiers were discarded instead of being binned into consensus sequences. CDR3 identification, clonotype clustering and error correction used MiTCR with a Q25 quality threshold and the strictest error-elimination algorithm. A nonparametric unseen species model with Euler transformation was used to estimate a lower bound on total TCR beta diversity. The raw public data were reprocessed by TCRdb itself: fastp quality trimming at Q25, MiXCR clonotype calling, in-frame beta chains only. Each record represents a unique CDR3 protein, reported with the most common genes and DNA among its rows. These V and J calls derive from TCRdb rather than the authors' analysis. The sample contains 650,000 to 800,000 distinct CDR3 sequences, more than 40% of them found a single time. The ten top clones hold roughly 19% of the sample.

Sequencing input: blood. The TCR comes from a man aged 55-75 years in good health. The rearranged chain carries TRBV4-3 and TRBJ2-7; 9 nucleotides in the junction match TRBD1. The nucleotide sequence is given as TGCGCCAGCAGCCAAGGGATACAGGGGGCGGCCTACGAGCAGTACTTC. Its amino acids are CASSQGIQGAAYEQYF.